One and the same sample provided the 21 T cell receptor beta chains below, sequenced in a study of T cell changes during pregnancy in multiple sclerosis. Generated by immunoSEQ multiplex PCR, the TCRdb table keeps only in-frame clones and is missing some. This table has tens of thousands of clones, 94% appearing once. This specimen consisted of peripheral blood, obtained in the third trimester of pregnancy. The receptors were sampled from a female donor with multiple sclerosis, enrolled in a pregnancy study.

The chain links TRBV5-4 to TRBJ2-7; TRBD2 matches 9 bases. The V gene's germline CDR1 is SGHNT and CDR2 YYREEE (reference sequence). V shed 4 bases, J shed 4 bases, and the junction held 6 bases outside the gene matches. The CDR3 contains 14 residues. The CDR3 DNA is TGTGCCAGCAGCCCGGGTAGCGGGAGTTACGAGCAGTACTTC. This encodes CASSPGSGSYEQYF. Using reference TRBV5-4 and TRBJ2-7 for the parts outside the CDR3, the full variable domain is ETGVTQSPTHLIKTRGQQVTLRCSSQSGHNTVSWYQQALGQGPQFIFQYYREEENGRGNFPPRFSGLQFPNYSSELNVNALELDDSALYLCASSPGSGSYEQYFGPGTRLTVT.

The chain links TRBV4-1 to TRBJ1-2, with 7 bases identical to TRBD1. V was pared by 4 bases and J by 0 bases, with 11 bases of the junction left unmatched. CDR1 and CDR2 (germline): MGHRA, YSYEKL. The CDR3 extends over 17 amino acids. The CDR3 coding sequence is TGCGCCAGCAGCCCGAGTGGGACAGCGACTCCTAACTATGGCTACACCTTC. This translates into CASSPSGTATPNYGYTF.

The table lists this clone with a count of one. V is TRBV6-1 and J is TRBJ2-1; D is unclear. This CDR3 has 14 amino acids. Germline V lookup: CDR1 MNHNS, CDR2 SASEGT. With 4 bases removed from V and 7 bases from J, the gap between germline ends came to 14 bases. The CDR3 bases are TGTGCCAGCAGTGCCGAGGTAGCTCGGAATGAGCAGTTCTTC. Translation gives CASSAEVARNEQFF.

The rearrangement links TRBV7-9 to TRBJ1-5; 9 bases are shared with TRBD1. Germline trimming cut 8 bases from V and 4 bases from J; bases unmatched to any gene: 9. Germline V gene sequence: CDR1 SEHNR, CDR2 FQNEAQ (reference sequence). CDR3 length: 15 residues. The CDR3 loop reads CASSLGTGRNQPQHF. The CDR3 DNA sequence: TGTGCCAGCTCACTTGGGACAGGGAGAAATCAGCCCCAGCATTTT.

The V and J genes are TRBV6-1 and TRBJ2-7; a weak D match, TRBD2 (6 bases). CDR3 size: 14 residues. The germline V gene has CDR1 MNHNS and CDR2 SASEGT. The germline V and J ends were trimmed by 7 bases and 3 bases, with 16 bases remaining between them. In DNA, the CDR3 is TGTGCCAGCACCCAGGGAGGAGTCCTCTACGAGCAGTACTTC. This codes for CASTQGGVLYEQYF.

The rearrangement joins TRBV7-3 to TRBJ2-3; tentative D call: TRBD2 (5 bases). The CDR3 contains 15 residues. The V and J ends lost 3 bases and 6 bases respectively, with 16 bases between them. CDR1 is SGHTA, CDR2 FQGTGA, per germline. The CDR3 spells CASSLGSLAGDTQYF. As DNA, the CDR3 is TGTGCCAGCAGCTTGGGCTCCCTAGCTGGGGATACGCAGTATTTT.

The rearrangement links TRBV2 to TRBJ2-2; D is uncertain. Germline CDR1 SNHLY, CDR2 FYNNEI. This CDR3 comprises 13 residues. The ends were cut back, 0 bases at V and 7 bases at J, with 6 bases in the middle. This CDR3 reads CASSEARGGELFF. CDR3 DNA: TGTGCCAGCAGTGAAGCGCGCGGCGGGGAGCTGTTTTTT.

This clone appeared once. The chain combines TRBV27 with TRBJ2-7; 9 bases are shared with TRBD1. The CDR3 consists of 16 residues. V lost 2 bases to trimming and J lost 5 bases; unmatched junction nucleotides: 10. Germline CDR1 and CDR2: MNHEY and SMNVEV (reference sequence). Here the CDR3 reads CASSLTSGTGSHEQYF. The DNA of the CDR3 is TGTGCCAGCAGTTTAACTTCCGGGACAGGGTCACACGAGCAGTACTTC.

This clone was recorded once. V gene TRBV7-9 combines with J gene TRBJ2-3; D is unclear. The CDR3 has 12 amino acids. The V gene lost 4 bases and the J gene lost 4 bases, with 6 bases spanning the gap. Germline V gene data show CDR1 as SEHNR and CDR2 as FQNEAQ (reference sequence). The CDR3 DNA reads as TGTGCCAGCAGCTGGGCCGCAGATACGCAGTATTTT. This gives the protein CASSWAADTQYF.

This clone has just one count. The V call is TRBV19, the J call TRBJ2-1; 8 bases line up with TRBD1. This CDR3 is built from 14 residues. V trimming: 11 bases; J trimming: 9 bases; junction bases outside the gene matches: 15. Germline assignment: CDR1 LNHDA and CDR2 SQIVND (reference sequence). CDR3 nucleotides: TGTGCCGGACCGGACAGGGTGTTCTTGATTGAGCAGTTCTTC. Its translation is CAGPDRVFLIEQFF.

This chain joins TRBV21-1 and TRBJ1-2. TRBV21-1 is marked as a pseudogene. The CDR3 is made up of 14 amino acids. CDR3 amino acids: CASSRRGWGYGYTF. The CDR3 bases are TGTGCCAGCAGCCGGAGGGGATGGGGTTATGGCTACACCTTC.

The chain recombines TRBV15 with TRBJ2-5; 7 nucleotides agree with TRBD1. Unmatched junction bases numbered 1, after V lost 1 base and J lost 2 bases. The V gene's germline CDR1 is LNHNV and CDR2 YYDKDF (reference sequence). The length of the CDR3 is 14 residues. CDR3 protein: CATSRGDRQETQYF. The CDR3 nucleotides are TGTGCCACCAGCAGAGGGGACAGACAAGAGACCCAGTACTTC.

CDR3 sequence (DNA): TGTGCCAGCAGGGACAGGCTACCCTACGAGCAGTACTTC. Translation gives CASRDRLPYEQYF. This chain uses TRBV6-6 with TRBJ2-7, with 7 bases identical to TRBD1. J was trimmed by 2 bases and V by 6 bases; bases with no gene match: 4. CDR1 and CDR2 from the germline V gene are MNHNY and SVGAGI (reference sequence). CDR3 length equals 13 residues.

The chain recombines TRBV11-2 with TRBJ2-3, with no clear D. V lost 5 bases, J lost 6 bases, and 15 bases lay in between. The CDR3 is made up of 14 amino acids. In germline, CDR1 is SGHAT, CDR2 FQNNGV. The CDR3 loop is CASSPRFSRDTQYF. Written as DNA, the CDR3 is TGTGCCAGCAGCCCCCGGTTTTCCCGGGATACGCAGTATTTT.

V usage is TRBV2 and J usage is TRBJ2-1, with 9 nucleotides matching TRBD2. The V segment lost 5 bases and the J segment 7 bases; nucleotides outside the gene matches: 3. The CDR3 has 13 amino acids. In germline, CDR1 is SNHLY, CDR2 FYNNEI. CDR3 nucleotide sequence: TGTGCCAGCAGTTTAGCGGGAGTTAATGAGCAGTTCTTC. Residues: CASSLAGVNEQFF.

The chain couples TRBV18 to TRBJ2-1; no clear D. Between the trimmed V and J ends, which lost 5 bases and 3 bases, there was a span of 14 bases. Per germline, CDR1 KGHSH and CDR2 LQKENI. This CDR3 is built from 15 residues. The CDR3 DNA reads TGTGCCAGCTCATACTCGGAGTCCTTCTACAATGAGCAGTTCTTC. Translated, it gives CASSYSESFYNEQFF. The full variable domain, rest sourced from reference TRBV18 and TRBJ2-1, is NAGVMQNPRHLVRRRGQEARLRCSPMKGHSHVYWYRQLPEEGLKFMVYLQKENIIDESGMPKERFSAEFPKEGPSILRIQQVVRGDSAAYFCASSYSESFYNEQFFGPGTRLTVL.

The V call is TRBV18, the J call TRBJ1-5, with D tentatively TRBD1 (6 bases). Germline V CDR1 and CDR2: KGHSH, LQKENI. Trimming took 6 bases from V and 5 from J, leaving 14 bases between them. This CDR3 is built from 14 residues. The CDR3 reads CASSPTGVDQPQHF. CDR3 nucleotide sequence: TGTGCCAGCTCCCCGACAGGAGTCGATCAGCCCCAGCATTTT.

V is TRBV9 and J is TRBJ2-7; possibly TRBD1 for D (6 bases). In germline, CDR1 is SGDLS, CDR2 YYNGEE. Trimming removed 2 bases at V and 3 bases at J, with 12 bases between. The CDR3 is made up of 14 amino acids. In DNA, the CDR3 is TGTGCCAGCAGCGTCACAGGGATAGACTACGAGCAGTACTTC. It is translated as CASSVTGIDYEQYF.

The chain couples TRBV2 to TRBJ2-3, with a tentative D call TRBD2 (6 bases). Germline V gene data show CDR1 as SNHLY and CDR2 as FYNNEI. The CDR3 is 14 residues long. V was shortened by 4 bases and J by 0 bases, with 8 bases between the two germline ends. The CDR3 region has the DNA TGTGCCAGCAGTGGGGGACTCAGCACAGATACGCAGTATTTT. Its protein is CASSGGLSTDTQYF.

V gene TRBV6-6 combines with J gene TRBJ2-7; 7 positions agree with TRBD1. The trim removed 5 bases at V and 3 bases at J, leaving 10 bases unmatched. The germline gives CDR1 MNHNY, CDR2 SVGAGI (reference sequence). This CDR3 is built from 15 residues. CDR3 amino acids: CASSGEYRGDYEQYF. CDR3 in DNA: TGTGCCAGCAGTGGGGAATACAGGGGAGACTACGAGCAGTACTTC.

The CDR3 sequence: CASSLKGGEKLFF. CDR3 sequence (DNA): TGTGCCAGCAGCTTAAAGGGAGGTGAAAAACTGTTTTTT. This chain links TRBV7-9 with TRBJ1-4; the D is unclear. V was pared by 2 bases and J by 7 bases, with 8 bases between. CDR3 length: 13 amino acids. Germline lookup yields CDR1 SEHNR and CDR2 FQNEAQ (reference sequence).